Following are 19 T cell receptor beta chains from one sample sequenced in a study of shared clonotypes between healthy human individuals. Profiled with immunoSEQ multiplex PCR; TCRdb holds only in-frame clones, not every one. The sample lists about 180,000 clones; about 93% were seen once. The specimen sequenced was naive CD4+ T cells sorted from blood. Subset defined: CD45RA+ positively selected. All receptors come from a young woman in good health.

The V gene is TRBV7-9, the J gene TRBJ1-6; D unresolved. Germline CDR1 reads SEHNR; CDR2 reads FQNEAQ (reference sequence). V was cut by 3 bases and J by 9 bases, with 12 bases left in between. This CDR3 comprises 14 residues. The CDR3 nucleotides are TGTGCCAGCAGCTTTATCAATGGCGCTTCACCCCTCCACTTT. It encodes CASSFINGASPLHF.

CDR3 DNA sequence: TGCGCCAGCAGCCAAGATCGCCGGGGCTACGAGCAGTACTTC. It is translated as CASSQDRRGYEQYF. The gene calls are TRBV4-1 and TRBJ2-7; weak D call: TRBD2 (5 bases). Germline loops: CDR1 MGHRA, CDR2 YSYEKL. This CDR3 spans 14 amino acids. The V and J ends lost 0 bases and 3 bases respectively, with 9 bases between them.

The V and J genes are TRBV13 and TRBJ1-3, with 7 bases aligning to TRBD1. The ends lost 8 bases at V and 6 bases at J; junction bases unmatched: 4. Germline-derived CDR1 and CDR2 are PRHDT and FYEKMQ (reference sequence). CDR3 size: 12 residues. CDR3 in DNA: TGTGCCAGCTCGGGACAGAAAAACACCATATATTTT. Amino acid sequence: CASSGQKNTIYF.

In its sample, this clone was seen once. The chain uses TRBV27 and TRBJ2-7, with 10 bases aligning to TRBD2. The CDR3 length is 14 residues. V was clipped by 3 bases and J by 3 bases; unmatched bases: 2. Germline V gene sequence: CDR1 MNHEY, CDR2 SMNVEV (reference sequence). CDR3 residues: CASSLSSGSYEQYF. The CDR3 bases are TGTGCCAGCAGTTTGTCTAGCGGGAGCTACGAGCAGTACTTC.

The V gene is TRBV9, the J gene TRBJ2-2, with D unresolved. There are 14 residues in the CDR3. CDR1 is SGDLS and CDR2 is YYNGEE in the germline V gene. Trimming cost V 2 bases and J 6 bases, with 11 bases left between them. CDR3 loop: CASSVSSTAGELFF. CDR3 DNA sequence: TGTGCCAGCAGCGTCTCCTCAACGGCCGGGGAGCTGTTTTTT.

This chain uses TRBV6-6 with TRBJ2-7; maybe TRBD1 (6 bases). This CDR3 comprises 14 residues. The V gene's germline CDR1 is MNHNY and CDR2 SVGAGI (reference sequence). The V and J ends lost 2 bases and 3 bases respectively, with 11 bases between them. CDR3 sequence: CASSYRQGNYEQYF. The CDR3 DNA reads as TGTGCCAGCAGTTACCGCCAGGGGAACTACGAGCAGTACTTC.

The chain carries TRBV5-4 and TRBJ2-3; the match to TRBD1 covers 9 bases. This CDR3 has 16 amino acids. The germline CDR1 and CDR2 sequences are SGHNT and YYREEE (reference sequence). Trimming took 5 bases from V and 2 from J; bases not matched to a gene: 9. The CDR3 nucleotides read TGTGCCAGCAGACTAGGCCGGGACAGGGTCACAGATACGCAGTATTTT. It yields the protein CASRLGRDRVTDTQYF.

The chain employs TRBV10-2 and TRBJ2-3; D remains unclear. The CDR3 runs 16 residues. Germline CDR1 reads WSHSY; CDR2 reads SAAADI. Trimming took off 6 bases at V and 2 bases at J, with 18 bases between the two ends. CDR3 bases: TGCGCCAGCAGGGCCCCCTATTTATCCAACACAGATACGCAGTATTTT. Protein sequence: CASRAPYLSNTDTQYF.

This clone has just one count. In DNA, the CDR3 is TGTGCCAGCAGTCCCGGGGGGCTCAGCGGGCGCTACGAGCAGTACTTC. This codes for CASSPGGLSGRYEQYF. The rearrangement links TRBV6-6 to TRBJ2-7; perhaps TRBD2 as D (7 bases). V was cut by 5 bases and J by 3 bases, with 20 bases left in between. The germline V gene encodes CDR1 MNHNY and CDR2 SVGAGI (reference sequence). This CDR3 region has 16 residues.

The sample holds one count of this clone. This chain uses TRBV28 with TRBJ2-2; TRBD1 or TRBD2 may be the D gene (5 bases each). This CDR3 region has 17 residues. CDR1 and CDR2 (germline): MDHEN, SYDVKM. The V gene lost 5 bases and the J gene lost 4 bases, with 20 bases spanning the gap. The CDR3 here is CASSPYKDQGPTGELFF. The CDR3 DNA reads as TGTGCCAGCAGTCCATACAAGGATCAGGGACCCACCGGGGAGCTGTTTTTT.

The CDR3 sequence is CASSFPTRPDTQYF. The CDR3 DNA reads TGTGCCAGCAGTTTCCCCACTAGACCAGATACGCAGTATTTT. The rearrangement uses TRBV28 and TRBJ2-3; D may be TRBD2 (5 bases). Trimming took 3 bases from V and 4 from J, leaving 11 bases between them. Germline V gene data show CDR1 as MDHEN and CDR2 as SYDVKM. The CDR3 covers 14 residues.

V gene TRBV27 combines with J gene TRBJ1-6, with D possibly being TRBD1 (6 bases). CDR3 length equals 17 residues. Trimming shortened V by 3 bases and J by 6 bases, and 18 bases separated the two germline ends. Germline CDR1 reads MNHEY; CDR2 reads SMNVEV (reference sequence). The CDR3 DNA follows: TGTGCCAGCAGTTTTGGAGGGACATTCAGGGGTAATTCACCCCTCCACTTT. Encoded protein: CASSFGGTFRGNSPLHF.

This clone was counted once. This chain connects TRBV18 to TRBJ1-4, with D tentatively TRBD1 (5 bases). The germline CDR1 and CDR2 sequences are KGHSH and LQKENI. CDR3 length: 14 amino acids. The V gene lost 5 bases and the J gene lost 0 bases, with 7 bases spanning the gap. This chain's CDR3 is CASSSTATNEKLFF. Written as DNA, the CDR3 is TGTGCCAGCTCATCGACAGCAACTAATGAAAAACTGTTTTTT.

V gene TRBV2 combines with J gene TRBJ2-4; the D is unclear. The V end lost 2 bases, the J end lost 0 bases, and 11 bases lay between the germline ends. The CDR3 has 16 amino acids. CDR1 SNHLY and CDR2 FYNNEI come from the germline V gene. The CDR3 DNA is TGTGCCAGCAGTGAATATACACAGCTAGCCAAAAACATTCAGTACTTC. It yields the protein CASSEYTQLAKNIQYF.

In the case of this clone: The identical CDR3 is also encoded by other nucleotide sequences in the sample. The V gene is TRBV28, the J gene TRBJ2-3; D gene ambiguous. In germline, CDR1 is MDHEN, CDR2 SYDVKM. The CDR3 spans 13 residues. The V and J ends lost 2 bases and 1 base respectively, with 4 bases between them. The CDR3 is CASSLSGTDTQYF. In DNA form, the CDR3 reads TGTGCCAGCAGTTTAAGCGGCACAGATACGCAGTATTTT.

The chain joins TRBV28 to TRBJ2-7; D is unresolved. From germline, CDR1 is MDHEN and CDR2 SYDVKM. This CDR3 has 13 amino acids. The V gene lost 1 base and the J gene lost 4 bases, with 8 bases spanning the gap. This CDR3 reads CASSLFPQYEQYF. In DNA, the CDR3 is TGTGCCAGCAGTTTATTTCCACAGTACGAGCAGTACTTC.

Here the CDR3 DNA reads TGTGCCAGCAGCTTAGGGTTTAGCGAACCTTGGGGCTACACCTTC. Translation: CASSLGFSEPWGYTF. V and J are TRBV7-2 and TRBJ1-2; D is ambiguous. The CDR3 length is 15 residues. The germline gives CDR1 SGHTA, CDR2 FQGNSA. Trimming removed 1 base from V and 8 bases from J, with 17 bases in between. Full variable domain (remainder filled in from reference TRBV7-2 and TRBJ1-2): GAGVSQSPSNKVTEKGKDVELRCDPISGHTALYWYRQSLGQGLEFLIYFQGNSAPDKSGLPSDRFSAERTGGSVSTLTIQRTQQEDSAVYLCASSLGFSEPWGYTFGSGTRLTVV.

The J gene is TRBJ1-1, the V gene TRBV7-9; D unclear. The V end was cut by 4 bases, the J end by 2 bases, with 14 bases between. The length of the CDR3 is 15 residues. CDR1 and CDR2 from the germline V gene are SEHNR and FQNEAQ (reference sequence). This CDR3 reads CASSSAYGDNTEAFF. The CDR3 bases are TGTGCCAGCAGCTCTGCATATGGAGATAACACTGAAGCTTTCTTT.

V is TRBV4-1 and J is TRBJ1-2; D remains unclear. This CDR3 is 13 amino acids long. Trimming left V 1 base short and J 2 bases short, with 5 bases between. Per the germline V gene, CDR1 is MGHRA and CDR2 is YSYEKL. The CDR3 region has the DNA TGCGCCAGCAGCCAAGCCCCGAACTATGGCTACACCTTC. Its translation: CASSQAPNYGYTF.